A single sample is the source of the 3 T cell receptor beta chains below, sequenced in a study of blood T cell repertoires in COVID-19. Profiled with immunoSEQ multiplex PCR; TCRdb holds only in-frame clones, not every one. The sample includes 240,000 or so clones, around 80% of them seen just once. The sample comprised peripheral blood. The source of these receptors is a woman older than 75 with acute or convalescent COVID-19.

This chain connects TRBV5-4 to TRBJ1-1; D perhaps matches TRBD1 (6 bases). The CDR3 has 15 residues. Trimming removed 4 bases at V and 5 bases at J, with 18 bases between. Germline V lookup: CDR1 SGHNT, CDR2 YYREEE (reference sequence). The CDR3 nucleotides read TGTGCCAGCAGCGCCCACAGGGATAGGGGGACTGAAGCTTTCTTT. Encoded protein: CASSAHRDRGTEAFF.

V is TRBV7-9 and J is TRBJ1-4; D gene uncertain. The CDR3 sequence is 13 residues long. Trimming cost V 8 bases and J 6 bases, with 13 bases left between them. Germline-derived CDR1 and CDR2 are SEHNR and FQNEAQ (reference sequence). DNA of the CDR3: TGTGCCAGCTGTGGCCACGGGGATGAAAAACTGTTTTTT. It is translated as CASCGHGDEKLFF.

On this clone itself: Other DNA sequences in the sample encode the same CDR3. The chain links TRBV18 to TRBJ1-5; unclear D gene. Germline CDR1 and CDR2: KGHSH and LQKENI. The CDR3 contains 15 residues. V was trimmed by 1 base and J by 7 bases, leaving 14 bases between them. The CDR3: CASSPREGSGQPQHF. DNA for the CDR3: TGTGCCAGCTCACCACGTGAGGGTTCGGGGCAGCCCCAGCATTTT.